This T cell receptor (beta chain) was retrieved from a study of shared clonotypes between healthy human individuals. Study-wide background: Serving as donors were a couple of women and a few men, whose ages spanned 18 to 49. Study observations and caveats: Blood alone was sampled, and tissue repertoires likely differ. Shared clonotypes across all four donors exceeded non-shared ones in generation probability.

To note about this clone: Its target is unknown. The identical CDR3 is also encoded by other nucleotide sequences in the sample.

Germline CDR1 and CDR2: SGDLS and YYNGEE. CDR3 length: 14 residues. Between the trimmed V and J ends, which lost 3 bases and 2 bases, there was a span of 10 bases. The assay was run at deep level. Repertoires were generated with immunoSEQ multiplex PCR, while TCRdb's copy carries only in-frame clones and drops some. The data show a few million clones, about 92% seen once. V gene TRBV9 combines with J gene TRBJ2-3; D might be TRBD1 or TRBD2, each matching 5 bases. The receptor was derived from a man between 18 and 35 years old in good health. Sequencing was done on a sample of naive CD4+ T cells sorted from blood. The subset: CD45RA+ positively selected. The CDR3, as DNA: TGTGCCAGCAGCGCCGCCGGGACCACAGATACGCAGTATTTT. Translating gives CASSAAGTTDTQYF.